Each of the 26 T cell receptor beta chains below was sequenced from the same sample in a study of blood T cells in healthy people across ages. Using a J-beta primer mix together with a sample-barcoded 5' primer, a second PCR was run for about 6 to 11 cycles. TCRdb fed the 5' RACE reads into MiXCR, producing one record per CDR3 protein. The data show about 620,000 distinct CDR3 sequences, approximately 21% seen once. Sequencing was performed on blood. The receptors were gathered from a man aged 65 to 85 in good health.

J is TRBJ2-1 and V is TRBV9, with D unresolved. The CDR3 runs to 15 residues. The germline V gene has CDR1 SGDLS and CDR2 YYNGEE. The germline V and J ends were trimmed by 0 bases and 0 bases, with 7 bases remaining between them. The CDR3 bases are TGTGCCAGCAGCGTAGAGCAGTACTCCTACAATGAGCAGTTCTTC. Translating gives CASSVEQYSYNEQFF.

This chain uses TRBV11-2 with TRBJ2-1, with D uncertain. Per the germline V gene, CDR1 is SGHAT and CDR2 is FQNNGV. V dropped 5 bases and J dropped 3 bases, with 11 bases sitting between them. The length of the CDR3 is 14 residues. The CDR3 nucleotides read TGTGCCAGCAGCCTGGAACGGATCTACAATGAGCAGTTCTTC. Translation: CASSLERIYNEQFF.

In this sample, this clonotype turned up a few times. V gene TRBV19 combines with J gene TRBJ2-5; 13 nucleotides agree with TRBD2. Germline-derived CDR1 and CDR2 are LNHDA and SQIVND (reference sequence). This CDR3 contains 15 residues. After removal of 7 bases from V and 2 bases from J, the junction contained 4 bases not matched to a gene. In DNA, the CDR3 is TGTGCCAGTACCAAACTAGCGGGAGGGCAAGAGACCCAGTACTTC. Amino acid sequence: CASTKLAGGQETQYF.

This clonotype appeared a few times. The chain carries TRBV6-2 or TRBV6-3 and TRBJ2-1; 11 nucleotides align to TRBD1. Germline lookup yields CDR1 MNHEY and CDR2 SVGEGT. J gave up 9 bases and V 6 bases, and 10 bases lay outside the gene matches. The CDR3 has 15 residues. The CDR3 reads CASRVEGQGASEQFF. For the CDR3, the DNA is TGTGCCAGCAGGGTTGAAGGACAGGGGGCAAGTGAGCAGTTCTTC.

This clonotype showed up just a few times. This rearrangement joins TRBV6-2 or TRBV6-3 to TRBJ2-1, with TRBD2 matching over 7 bases. The CDR3 loop spans 15 amino acids. Looked up from germline, CDR1 is MNHEY and CDR2 is SVGEGT. The junction had 10 bases not matched to a gene; V was cut back by 6 bases and J by 5 bases. CDR3 nucleotide sequence: TGTGCCAGCAGGAAAGGCCGGCTAGCGGACAATGAGCAGTTCTTC. This encodes CASRKGRLADNEQFF.

This clonotype has just a few counts. The V and J genes are TRBV6-5 and TRBJ1-2; possible D gene TRBD1, 6 bases. CDR3 length: 16 amino acids. Germline CDR1 MNHEY, CDR2 SVGAGI. Trimming took 6 bases from V and 0 from J, leaving 17 bases between them. The CDR3 region has the DNA TGTGCCAGCAGGACGCGGCGGGACACCGCTAACTATGGCTACACCTTC. Amino acids: CASRTRRDTANYGYTF.

In this sample, this clonotype turned up once. This chain uses TRBV7-2 with TRBJ2-7; D possibly uses TRBD1 or TRBD2 (5 bases each). Deletions cut 7 bases from V and 2 bases from J, with 9 bases between. CDR3 length equals 12 residues. The germline V gene has CDR1 SGHTA and CDR2 FQGNSA. This CDR3 is CASTGTPYEQYF. The CDR3 nucleotides are TGTGCCAGCACCGGGACCCCCTACGAGCAGTACTTC.

The V call is TRBV28, the J call TRBJ1-4; no definite D call. The CDR3 sequence is 11 residues long. Trimming took off 3 bases at V and 13 bases at J, with 9 bases between the two ends. Germline CDR1 MDHEN, CDR2 SYDVKM. This CDR3 reads CASSFRESLFF. The CDR3 DNA is TGTGCCAGCAGTTTTAGGGAGTCACTGTTTTTT.

This chain connects TRBV5-1 to TRBJ2-1; D ambiguous. This CDR3 spans 14 amino acids. With 0 bases removed from V and 5 bases from J, the gap between germline ends came to 9 bases. Germline lookup yields CDR1 SGHRS and CDR2 YFSETQ. The CDR3 DNA is TGCGCCAGCAGCTTGGGCGCCTCGAACAATGAGCAGTTCTTC. This translates into CASSLGASNNEQFF. Together with reference TRBV5-1 and TRBJ2-1, the CDR3 gives the full variable domain: KAGVTQTPRYLIKTRGQQVTLSCSPISGHRSVSWYQQTPGQGLQFLFEYFSETQRNKGNFPGRFSGRQFSNSRSEMNVSTLELGDSALYLCASSLGASNNEQFFGPGTRLTVL.

This clonotype was counted between two and nine times. This sequence joins TRBV7-2 and TRBJ2-2, with 8 positions matching TRBD2. Looked up from germline, CDR1 is SGHTA and CDR2 is FQGNSA. With 2 bases clipped from V and 5 bases from J, the junction kept 7 bases outside the gene matches. The length of the CDR3 is 16 residues. CDR3 sequence (DNA): TGTGCCAGCAGCTTACCGAGCGGGAGTGGGACCGGGGAGCTGTTTTTT. It translates to CASSLPSGSGTGELFF.

Of note for this clonotype: The junction shows a germline mismatch at one end, possibly a read error. The genes are TRBV20-1 and TRBJ2-1, with 9 bases that match TRBD1. This CDR3 is 13 amino acids long. In germline, CDR1 is DFQATT, CDR2 SNEGSKA (reference sequence). CDR3 coding DNA: TGCGGTGCTTCGGGACAGGGCGGCAATGAGCAGTTCTTC. Its translation: CGASGQGGNEQFF.

This clonotype was observed a few times. The CDR3 here is CASRLGLAYSYEQYF. The CDR3 nucleotides are TGTGCCAGTAGACTGGGACTAGCGTATTCCTACGAGCAGTACTTC. V is TRBV19 and J is TRBJ2-7, with 10 nucleotides matching TRBD2. The CDR3 totals 15 residues. CDR1 is LNHDA, CDR2 SQIVND, per germline (reference sequence). The V segment lost 6 bases and the J segment 1 base; nucleotides outside the gene matches: 6.

The chain carries TRBV10-3 and TRBJ2-1, with 10 bases lining up with TRBD1. The end of the DNA fits TRBJ2-5 better, so the J call may be wrong. Germline V gene data show CDR1 as ENHRY and CDR2 as SYGVKD. This CDR3 comprises 14 residues. The CDR3 protein is CAIGDRGGQETQYF. CDR3 DNA sequence: TGTGCCATTGGGGACAGGGGAGGACAAGAGACCCAGTACTTC.

V usage is TRBV27 and J usage is TRBJ1-1; a possible D gene is TRBD1 (6 bases). CDR1 is MNHEY and CDR2 is SMNVEV in the germline V gene (reference sequence). The V end was cut by 2 bases, the J end by 5 bases, with 9 bases between. There are 13 residues in the CDR3. The CDR3 DNA sequence: TGTGCCAGCAGTTTACGAGGGGGGACTGAAGCTTTCTTT. Translating gives CASSLRGGTEAFF.

The chain couples TRBV12-3 or TRBV12-4 to TRBJ2-7; 10 bases are shared with TRBD2. The V and J ends lost 5 bases and 4 bases, in that order; junction bases with no gene match: 14. The CDR3 sequence is 17 residues long. CDR3 residues: CASSAYSGLAGVYEQYF. Here the CDR3 DNA reads TGTGCCAGCAGTGCATACAGTGGGCTAGCGGGAGTTTACGAGCAGTACTTC.

The J gene is TRBJ2-5, the V gene TRBV11-2; TRBD1 matches at 9 bases. The end of the DNA is better explained by TRBJ2-7, so the J call may be wrong. CDR3 length equals 15 residues. Germline V lookup: CDR1 SGHAT, CDR2 FQNNGV. CDR3 coding DNA: TGTGCCAGCAGCCGAAGGACAGGGGCATTCGACGAGCAGTACTTC. This encodes CASSRRTGAFDEQYF.

The chain couples TRBV5-4 to TRBJ2-1; 7 bases agree with TRBD1. After removal of 4 bases from V and 2 bases from J, the junction contained 6 bases not matched to a gene. The CDR3 loop spans 15 amino acids. CDR1 SGHNT and CDR2 YYREEE come from the germline V gene (reference sequence). In DNA form, the CDR3 reads TGTGCCAGCAGCCCCCGACAGGGAACCTACAATGAGCAGTTCTTC. It codes for CASSPRQGTYNEQFF.

V is TRBV20-1 and J is TRBJ1-5, with 9 bases identical to TRBD1. Germline lookup yields CDR1 DFQATT and CDR2 SNEGSKA (reference sequence). The CDR3 contains 17 residues. The junction had 10 bases not matched to a gene; V was cut back by 4 bases and J by 0 bases. This chain's CDR3 is CSAKTGGNLYSNQPQHF. DNA of the CDR3: TGCAGTGCTAAGACAGGGGGGAACCTTTATAGCAATCAGCCCCAGCATTTT.

A few counts support this clonotype. This sequence joins TRBV4-1 and TRBJ2-2; 9 bases are shared with TRBD2. CDR1 is MGHRA, CDR2 YSYEKL, per germline. CDR3 length: 19 amino acids. With V trimmed by 0 bases and J by 5 bases, 13 bases remained unmatched. CDR3 DNA sequence: TGCGCCAGCAGCCAAGATCCGCCCAGCGGGAGGACGCGAACCGGGGAGCTGTTTTTT. Its protein is CASSQDPPSGRTRTGELFF.

The rearrangement links TRBV7-3 to TRBJ2-3; 11 bases align to TRBD1. The CDR3 sequence is 13 residues long. V shed 4 bases, J shed 13 bases, and the junction held 7 bases outside the gene matches. CDR1 is SGHTA and CDR2 is FQGTGA in the germline V gene. The CDR3 spells CASSSRDRGDKYF. Written as DNA, the CDR3 is TGTGCCAGCAGCTCAAGGGACAGGGGGGATAAGTATTTT.

Here the CDR3 DNA reads TGCAGAATAAAGGTCACCAAACTAGGGACCCAGTACTTC. It translates to CRIKVTKLGTQYF. The chain links TRBV20-1 to TRBJ2-5, with D perhaps TRBD2 (5 bases). This CDR3 contains 13 residues. CDR1 is DFQATT and CDR2 is SNEGSKA in the germline V gene (reference sequence).

V gene TRBV24-1 combines with J gene TRBJ2-5; the match to TRBD2 covers 10 bases. The J call is uncertain, as TRBJ2-1 better fits the DNA end. The length of the CDR3 is 17 residues. Germline V gene sequence: CDR1 KGHDR, CDR2 SFDVKD. CDR3 amino acids: CATSDAAGGPSSNEQFF. The CDR3 DNA is TGTGCCACCAGTGATGCAGCGGGAGGGCCTTCAAGCAATGAGCAGTTCTTC.

This clonotype has only a few counts. This chain joins TRBV7-2 and TRBJ2-5; D call uncertain. The end of the DNA aligns better with TRBJ2-1, so the J call may be wrong. The CDR3 contains 13 residues. CDR1 SGHTA and CDR2 FQGNSA come from the germline V gene. The CDR3 reads CASSLRLSDEQFF. DNA of the CDR3: TGTGCCAGCAGCTTACGTCTCTCCGATGAGCAGTTCTTC.

This clonotype was observed many times. The chain carries TRBV29-1 and TRBJ2-4, with D perhaps assigned TRBD1 or TRBD2 (6 bases each). The germline V gene has CDR1 SQVTM and CDR2 ANQGSEA. V lost 2 bases and J 7 bases, leaving 12 bases between the germline ends. The CDR3 spans 13 residues. The CDR3: CSVEYSGGNIQYF. The DNA for the CDR3 is TGCAGCGTTGAATATTCCGGGGGCAACATTCAGTACTTC.

J is TRBJ2-3 and V is TRBV7-2, with unresolved D. Germline CDR1 SGHTA, CDR2 FQGNSA. V gave up 2 bases and J gave up 8 bases, with 8 bases separating them. The CDR3 runs 12 residues. CDR3: CASSLLPGTQYF. In DNA, the CDR3 is TGTGCCAGCAGCTTACTTCCGGGTACGCAGTATTTT.

This clonotype has just a few counts. The V gene is TRBV20-1, the J gene TRBJ2-1; 7 nucleotides agree with TRBD2. This CDR3 contains 14 residues. Per the germline V gene, CDR1 is DFQATT and CDR2 is SNEGSKA (reference sequence). The V segment lost 6 bases and the J segment 3 bases; nucleotides outside the gene matches: 8. DNA of the CDR3: TGCAGTGCGGGGGGTCGGGGGGTCTACAATGAGCAGTTCTTC. Its protein is CSAGGRGVYNEQFF.